This TCR beta chain stems from a study of T cell responses to AZD1222 COVID-19 vaccine. Overall study findings and caveats: Variant regions that are unmutated are reportedly the target of nearly half of spike-specific TCRs.

Regarding this clone: Its antigen is not identified.

Method: immunoSEQ multiplex PCR; TCRdb's copy keeps in-frame clones and lacks some. Seen here are approximately 100,000 clones, approximately 90% observed once, and the top ten hold roughly a sixth. This CDR3 comprises 20 residues. The junction had 20 bases not matched to a gene; V was cut back by 3 bases and J by 4 bases. Germline V gene sequence: CDR1 SGHRS, CDR2 YFSETQ. The rearrangement joins TRBV5-1 to TRBJ2-1; 9 bases fit TRBD1. Specimen: peripheral blood, collected on day 0 of AZD1222 vaccination. The receptor was derived from an adult in good health. DNA for the CDR3: TGCGCCAGCAGCTCGCCGGGGGAACGGGCACACAGGGGGCTTTACAATGAGCAGTTCTTC. It specifies CASSSPGERAHRGLYNEQFF. The full variable domain, completed using reference TRBV5-1 and TRBJ2-1, is KAGVTQTPRYLIKTRGQQVTLSCSPISGHRSVSWYQQTPGQGLQFLFEYFSETQRNKGNFPGRFSGRQFSNSRSEMNVSTLELGDSALYLCASSSPGERAHRGLYNEQFFGPGTRLTVL.